This TCR beta chain came from a study of read filtering for tumor transcriptome and immune sequencing (TCRdb year 2020). About the study as a whole: The cohort had roughly 17 male and 11 to 15 female patients with a mean age of roughly 62 years, ranging from about 45 to 90. By revised international staging, eight or nine patients were R-ISS I, 16 were R-ISS II and more than five were R-ISS III. After DNase treatment, whole-transcriptome libraries were prepared with the TruSeq RNA Access Library Prep Kit. TCR-region mapped reads per sample ranged from about 4 to 11 million with IR-seq versus only 85 to 1273 with RNA-seq. The study compared TCR repertoires from targeted immune repertoire sequencing and bulk whole-transcriptome sequencing run on the same bone marrow samples. One of the main goals was to work out a read-filtering strategy for immune repertoire data, in particular whether clonotypes backed by only a single read should be removed. What the study reported, not specific to this receptor: The sorted CD138-negative fraction was a mixed bone marrow immune population, not purified T cells. The correlation between IR-seq and RNA-seq shared clonotype proportions was increased by removal of single-read clonotypes. Compared with RNA-seq, IR-seq captured clonotypes at much higher depth and more reliably, and a smaller IR-seq throughput was enough to identify most shared clonotypes. In IR-seq, single-read clonotypes were about four fifths of clonotypes but about 3.5% of total reads; in RNA-seq they were 60% to 75% of clonotypes and less than 45% of reads.

As to this clonotype: Its antigen is unknown. The CDR3 does not end in the conserved phenylalanine or tryptophan, so this is likely a read error.

TCR libraries were constructed from 300 to 400 ng RNA using the Immunoverse kit, and molecular barcoded adaptors covering alpha/delta and beta/gamma chains were employed. TCR library preparation was performed with the same RNA that was used for transcriptome sequencing. An Illumina HiSeq 4000 with 2 x 150 cycles was used to sequence the TCR libraries. The original methods were these. TCR reads were aligned to human V, D, J and C references and assembled into CDR3 clonotypes with MiXCR, including quality filtering and error correction. The tcR package in R was used to analyze clonotype counts and gene usage diversity. Raw mapping reads were checked after the RNA-seq reads had been mapped by STAR aligner version 2.5.3a onto the human GRCh37 genome. To test how sequencing depth affects detected clonotypes, IR-seq fastq files were randomly downsampled with Seqtk 1.3. TCRdb reprocessed the public reads (quality trimming at Q25 with fastp, clone calling with MiXCR) and kept in-frame beta chains. CDR3 protein sequences are deduplicated, and each keeps its most common genes and DNA. Clone size and V and J calls follow TCRdb, not the original study. This sample has tens of thousands of distinct CDR3 sequences in its table, and 20% to 25% of those were observed once. Together, the top ten hold 17% of the sample.

The CDR3 has 11 residues if both end residues are counted. Just CDR3 DNA is preserved here, 33 bases in frame from base 1. The germline V gene (reference sequence) supplies CDR1 LNHDA and CDR2 SQIVND. The trim is 5 bases for V and 7 bases for J, with a gap of 8 bases between the germline ends. Every patient had bone marrow sampled at the time of active disease. Ficoll-Hypaque density gradient centrifugation was used to isolate the bone marrow mononuclear cells. To remove myeloma plasma cells, the cells were labeled with CD138 magnetic microbeads on a MACS separator, and CD138-negative cells were then collected by negative selection. Flow cytometry on an Attune NxT with CD138 antibodies was used to check the purity of the isolated cells. TRIzol reagent was used to extract total RNA, and a NanoDrop spectrophotometer was used to quantify the extracted RNA. Paired RNA-seq and IR-seq were performed on the CD138-negative bone marrow sample of each patient.

The sequence was obtained from a donor over 35 with multiple myeloma. The chain was built from TRBV19 and TRBJ2-5; the D gene assignment is ambiguous. Sequenced sample: a population of CD138-negative cells sorted from bone marrow. The cell subset or site label, as the study defines it: bone marrow mononuclear cells depleted of CD138+ plasma/myeloma cells by negative magnetic selection. The nucleotide sequence reads as follows: TGTGCCAGTAGTGTCGAAGGGACCCAGTACATC. It translates to CASSVEGTQYI.